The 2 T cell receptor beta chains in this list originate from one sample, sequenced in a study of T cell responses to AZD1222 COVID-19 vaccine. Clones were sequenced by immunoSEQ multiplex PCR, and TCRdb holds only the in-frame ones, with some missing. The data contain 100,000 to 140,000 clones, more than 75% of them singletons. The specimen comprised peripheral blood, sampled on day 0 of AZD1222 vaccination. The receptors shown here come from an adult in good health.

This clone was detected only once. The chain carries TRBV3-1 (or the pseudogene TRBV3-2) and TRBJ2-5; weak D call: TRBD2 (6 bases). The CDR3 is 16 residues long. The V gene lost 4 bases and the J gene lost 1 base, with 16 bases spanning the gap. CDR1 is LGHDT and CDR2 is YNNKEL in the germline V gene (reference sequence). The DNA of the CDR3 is TGTGCCAGCAGCCTAAGGCGGGGCAGCTTCCAAGAGACCCAGTACTTC. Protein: CASSLRRGSFQETQYF.

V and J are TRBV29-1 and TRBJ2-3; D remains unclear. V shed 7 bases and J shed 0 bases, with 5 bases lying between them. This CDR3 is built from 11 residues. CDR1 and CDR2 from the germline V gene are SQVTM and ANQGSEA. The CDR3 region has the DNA TGCAGCGGCCAAAGCACAGATACGCAGTATTTT. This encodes CSGQSTDTQYF.